Here is one TCR beta chain with its context. The CDR3 totals 16 residues. J lost 2 bases, V lost 3 bases, and 8 bases had no gene match. Germline V gives CDR1 KGHSH, CDR2 LQKENI. The sample comes from a study of blood T cell repertoires in COVID-19. Study context: From the United States, Italy and Spain came samples of acute and convalescent COVID-19.

As processed by the authors: Amplifying reference gene primers gave estimates of nucleated cell counts. Assay used: immunoSEQ multiplex PCR; TCRdb lists only in-frame clones, some missing. V and J calls and clone size are given by that table; D and trimming were obtained from the DNA. The sample lists about 190,000 clones, roughly 90% occurring once. What was sequenced was peripheral blood. The source of this sequence is a man in his forties or fifties with acute or convalescent COVID-19. The chain carries TRBV18 and TRBJ2-7, with 9 positions matching TRBD1. CDR3 in amino acids: CASSPVPGQGPYEQYF. Here the CDR3 DNA reads TGTGCCAGCTCACCCGTGCCGGGACAGGGCCCCTACGAGCAGTACTTC.